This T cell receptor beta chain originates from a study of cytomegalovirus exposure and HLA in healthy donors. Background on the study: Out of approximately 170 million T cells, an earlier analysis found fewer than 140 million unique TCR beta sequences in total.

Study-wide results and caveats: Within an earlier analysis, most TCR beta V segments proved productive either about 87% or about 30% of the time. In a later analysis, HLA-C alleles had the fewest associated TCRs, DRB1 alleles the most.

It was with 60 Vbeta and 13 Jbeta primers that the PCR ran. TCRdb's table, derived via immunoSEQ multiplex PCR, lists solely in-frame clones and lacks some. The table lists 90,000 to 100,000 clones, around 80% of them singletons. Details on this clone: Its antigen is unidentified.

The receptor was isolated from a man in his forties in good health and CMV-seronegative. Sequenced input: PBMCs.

CDR3 region: CASSLGGGASGNTIYF. CDR3 coding DNA: TGTGCCAGCAGCTTAGGCGGAGGGGCATCCGGAAACACCATATATTTT. The rearrangement joins TRBV5-5 to TRBJ1-3; weak D call: TRBD1 (5 bases). Trimming took off 2 bases at V and 4 bases at J, with 16 bases between the two ends. The CDR3 totals 16 residues. The V gene's germline CDR1 is SGHKS and CDR2 YYEKEE (reference sequence).